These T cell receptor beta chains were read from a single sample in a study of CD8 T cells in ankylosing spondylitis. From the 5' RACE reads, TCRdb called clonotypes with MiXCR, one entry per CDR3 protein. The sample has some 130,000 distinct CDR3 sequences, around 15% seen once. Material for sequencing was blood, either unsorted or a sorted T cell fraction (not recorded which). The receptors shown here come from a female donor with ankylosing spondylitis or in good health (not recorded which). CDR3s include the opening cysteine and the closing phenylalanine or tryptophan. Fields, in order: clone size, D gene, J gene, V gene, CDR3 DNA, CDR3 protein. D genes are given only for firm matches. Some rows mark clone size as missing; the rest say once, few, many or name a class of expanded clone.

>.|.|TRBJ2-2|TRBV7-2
TGTGCCAGCAGTCCCACACACGCGAACACCGGGGAGCTGTTTTTT
CASSPTHANTGELFF
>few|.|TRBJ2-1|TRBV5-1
TGCGCCAGCAGCTCAGCCTGGAGTCCGCTCAATGAGCAGTTCTTC
CASSSAWSPLNEQFF
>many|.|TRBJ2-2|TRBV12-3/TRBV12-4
TGTGCCAGCAGCACCCATGGACCCCCGAACACCGGGGAGCTGTTTTTT
CASSTHGPPNTGELFF
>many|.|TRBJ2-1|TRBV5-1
TGCGCCAGCAGCGCGGGCCCGGAGCAGTTCTTC
CASSAGPEQFF
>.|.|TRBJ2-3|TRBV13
TGTGCCAGCACTATCGGGGGCCGGGGAGATACGCAGTATTTT
CASTIGGRGDTQYF
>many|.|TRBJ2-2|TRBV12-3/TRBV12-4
TGTGCCAGCAGTTCCCGGGATCTCACCGGGGAGCTGTTTTTT
CASSSRDLTGELFF
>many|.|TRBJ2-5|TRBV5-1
TGCGCCAGCAGCTTGGGTGCAGGGGTATCACAAGAGACCCAGTACTTC
CASSLGAGVSQETQYF
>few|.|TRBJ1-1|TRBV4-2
TGTGCCAGCAGCCAAGAATCGGGGAACGCTGAAGCTTTCTTT
CASSQESGNAEAFF
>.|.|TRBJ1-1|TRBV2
TGTGCCAGCAGTGAAAGATGGGACACTGAAGCTTTCTTT
CASSERWDTEAFF
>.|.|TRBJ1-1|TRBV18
TGTGCCAGCTCACCGGACAGATTGAACACTGAAGCTTTCTTT
CASSPDRLNTEAFF
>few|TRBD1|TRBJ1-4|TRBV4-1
TGCGCCAGCAGCCAAGGACCGGGACAGGTTGGGGAAAAACTGTTTTTT
CASSQGPGQVGEKLFF
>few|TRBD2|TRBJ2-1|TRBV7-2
TGTGCCAGCAGCCCCCGGGGGACTAGCAAGGAGCAGTTCTTC
CASSPRGTSKEQFF
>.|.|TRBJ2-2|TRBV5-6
TGTGCCAGCAGCTTGTGGCAGGGAGTGGCCGGGGAGCTGTTTTTT
CASSLWQGVAGELFF
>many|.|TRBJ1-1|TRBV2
TGTGCCAGCAAGCGGCTATTTGAACGTGCTTTCTTT
CASKRLFERAFF
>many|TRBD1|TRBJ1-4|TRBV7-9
TGTGCCAGCAGCTTCGGAACCGGGACAGGGAACGAAAAACTGTTTTTT
CASSFGTGTGNEKLFF
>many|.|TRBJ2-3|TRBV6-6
TGTGCCAGCGGCGGTAGCACAGATACGCAGTATTTT
CASGGSTDTQYF
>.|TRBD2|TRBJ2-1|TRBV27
TGTGCCAGCAGTTTATCCGCCTTACTAGCGGGAGTATACAATGAGCAGTTCTTC
CASSLSALLAGVYNEQFF
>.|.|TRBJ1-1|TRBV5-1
TGCGCCAGCACCGAGGGGTTGGGGCCAGGCACTGAAGCTTTCTTT
CASTEGLGPGTEAFF
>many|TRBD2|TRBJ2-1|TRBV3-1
TGTGCCAGCAGCCAAGCCGGGGGGGCGGGAAATGAGCAGTTCTTC
CASSQAGGAGNEQFF
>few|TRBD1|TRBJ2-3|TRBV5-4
TGTGCCAGCAGCCCAGGGGGCGCTCGGGACGGGACAGATACGCAGTATTTT
CASSPGGARDGTDTQYF
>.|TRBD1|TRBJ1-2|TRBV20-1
TGCAGTGCCGAAGACCGGGACAGGGGGGACTATGGCTACACCTTC
CSAEDRDRGDYGYTF
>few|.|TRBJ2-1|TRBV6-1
TGTGCCAGCTCCCGTACCTCGGCAAATGAGCAGTTCTTC
CASSRTSANEQFF
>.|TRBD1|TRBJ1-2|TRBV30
TGTGCCTCGGGACAGCAATTAGGCTACACCTTC
CASGQQLGYTF
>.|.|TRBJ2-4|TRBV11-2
TGTGCCAGCAGCTTAGATCTGGGCGGGGTAGGGGCCAAAAACATTCAGTACTTC
CASSLDLGGVGAKNIQYF
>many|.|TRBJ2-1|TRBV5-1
TGCGCCAGCAGCTTCGCGACGTATGACAATGAGCAGTTCTTC
CASSFATYDNEQFF
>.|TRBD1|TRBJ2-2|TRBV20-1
TGCAGTGCTAGACGGGACAGCCTCACCGGGGAGCTGTTTTTT
CSARRDSLTGELFF
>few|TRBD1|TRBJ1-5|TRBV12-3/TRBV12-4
TGTGCCAGCAGTCCTACAGGGGGCAATCAGCCCCAGCATTTT
CASSPTGGNQPQHF
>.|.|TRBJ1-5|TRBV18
TGTGCCAGCTCACCCGTTGTAATGGCAAGCAGCAATCAGCCCCAGCATTTT
CASSPVVMASSNQPQHF
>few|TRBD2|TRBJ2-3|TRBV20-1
TGCAGTGCTCTGAGCGGGAGGGCCGTAGATACGCAGTATTTT
CSALSGRAVDTQYF
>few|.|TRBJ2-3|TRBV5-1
TGCGCCAGCCATGTCGGGGTCAGCACAGATACGCAGTATTTT
CASHVGVSTDTQYF
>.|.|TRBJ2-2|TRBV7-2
TGTGCCAGCAGCTTAGAATCGAACACCGGGGAGCTGTTTTTT
CASSLESNTGELFF
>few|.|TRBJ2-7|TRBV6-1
TGTGCCAGCAGTAGAACCGGACTTGGGGCCTACGAGCAGTACTTC
CASSRTGLGAYEQYF
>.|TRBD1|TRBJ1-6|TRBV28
TGTGCCAGCAGCAACAGGGGGCGAAGTTCACCCCTCCACTTT
CASSNRGRSSPLHF
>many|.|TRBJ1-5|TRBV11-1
TGTGCCAGCAGCTTAGCGTCCCAGGGGACGATCTTCGGTGGGCCCCAGCATTTT
CASSLASQGTIFGGPQHF
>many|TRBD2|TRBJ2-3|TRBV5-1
TGCGCCAGCAGCACCGGGACTAGCGAGTCGGATACGCAGTATTTT
CASSTGTSESDTQYF
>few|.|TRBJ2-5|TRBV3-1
TGTGCCAGCAGCCCTCGGTTCGGGGGAATCCAAGAGACCCAGTACTTC
CASSPRFGGIQETQYF
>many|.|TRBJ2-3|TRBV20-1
TGCAGTGCTAGTCTCAGGGCCGGCACAGATACGCAGTATTTT
CSASLRAGTDTQYF
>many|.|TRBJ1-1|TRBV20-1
TGCAGTGCGGAGACGACAGATTTCAACACTGAAGCTTTCTTT
CSAETTDFNTEAFF
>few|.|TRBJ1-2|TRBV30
TGTGCCTGGAGTGTAACCAACCTCTATGGCTACACCTTC
CAWSVTNLYGYTF
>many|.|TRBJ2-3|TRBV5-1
TGCGCCAGCAGCCGGACAGATACAGATACGCAGTATTTT
CASSRTDTDTQYF
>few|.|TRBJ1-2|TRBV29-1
TGCAGCGTTGAACGGGGAGGTGGCTACACCTTC
CSVERGGGYTF
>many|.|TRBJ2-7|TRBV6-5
TGTGCCAGCAGTTACTCGAGTTCGGCCGGTGTCTACGAGCAGTACTTC
CASSYSSSAGVYEQYF
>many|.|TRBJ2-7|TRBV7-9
TGTGCCAGCAGCCCCCACAGGGACTCCTACGAGCAGTACTTC
CASSPHRDSYEQYF
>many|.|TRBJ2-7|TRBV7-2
TGTGCCAGCAGCACCGGGATATACTACGAGCAGTACTTC
CASSTGIYYEQYF
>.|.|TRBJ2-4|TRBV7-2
TGTGCCAGCAGCCCTGATGGGGGGATGAACATTCAGTACTTC
CASSPDGGMNIQYF
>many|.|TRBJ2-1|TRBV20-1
TGCAGTGCTAGGGTACCAGACTACTACAATGAGCAGTTCTTC
CSARVPDYYNEQFF
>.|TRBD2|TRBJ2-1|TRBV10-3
TGTGCCATCAGACCGGGACTAGCGAAAAGTTCGGCTTTCAATGAGCAGTTCTTC
CAIRPGLAKSSAFNEQFF
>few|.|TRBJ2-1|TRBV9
TGTGCCAGCAGCCCAAGGGGGCGGGAGGTAAATGAGCAGTTCTTC
CASSPRGREVNEQFF
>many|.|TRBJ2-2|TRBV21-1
TGTGCCAGCAGCAAACTGTGTGAAGAACCCGTCGGGGAGCTGTTTTTT
CASSKLCEEPVGELFF
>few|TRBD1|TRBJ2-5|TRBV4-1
TGCGCCAGCAGCCGGAACAGGGGGGAGACCCAGTACTTC
CASSRNRGETQYF
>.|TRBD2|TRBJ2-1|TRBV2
TGTGCCACCCTGTTTACTAGCGGATCCTACAATGAGCAGTTCTTC
CATLFTSGSYNEQFF
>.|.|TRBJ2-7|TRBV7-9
TGTGCCAGCAGCTTAGATCCGCTCTCCTACTACGAGCAGTACTTC
CASSLDPLSYYEQYF
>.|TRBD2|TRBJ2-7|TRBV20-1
TGCAGTGCTAGACCTCTAGGAGCGGGGCTGGACGAGCAGTACTTC
CSARPLGAGLDEQYF
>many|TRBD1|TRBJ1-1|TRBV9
TGTGCCAGCAGCGTTGGTTTCTCAGGGGGCCACACTGAAGCTTTCTTT
CASSVGFSGGHTEAFF
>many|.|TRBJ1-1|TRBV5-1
TGCGCCAGCAGCTTAGAGCAGTCCCTTGAAGCTTTCTTT
CASSLEQSLEAFF